In its sample, the clone carrying this T cell receptor (beta chain) was seen a few times. TCRdb fed the RT-PCR reads into MiXCR, producing one record per CDR3 protein. The table includes about 680,000 distinct CDR3 sequences, approximately 15% detected once. This clonotype originated in a female donor in good health, serving as a healthy control. Input material: memory CD4+ T cells from blood.

The CDR3 nucleotides read TGTGCCAGTGTAACAGGGATCCCTGGAAACACCATATATTTT. Translation: CASVTGIPGNTIYF. This rearrangement joins TRBV28 to TRBJ1-3; D possibly corresponds to TRBD1 (6 bases). V was clipped by 9 bases and J by 2 bases, with 14 bases between them. CDR1 MDHEN and CDR2 SYDVKM come from the germline V gene. The CDR3 is 14 amino acids.